This TCR beta chain came from a study of Graves' ophthalmopathy and Graves' hyperthyroidism. Findings and caveats of the study: Predictions made by the model for ophthalmopathy progression reached 70.59% sensitivity and almost 75% specificity. In separating ophthalmopathy from stable hyperthyroidism, a 13-signature model achieved 87.88% sensitivity and approximately 80% specificity.

RNA served as the template for amplifying TCR beta CDR3 regions. Following a first-round RT-PCR that used HTBI primers, a second-round multiplex PCR was carried out. In TCRdb, the multiplex PCR reads were re-called with MiXCR into one record per CDR3 protein. This table has more than 550,000 distinct CDR3 sequences, over 40% appearing once. Certain patients, namely those with other autoimmune diseases, uncontrolled infections, pregnancy or lactation, were excluded. Details on this clonotype: Its antigen is still unknown. Since a much larger clone is just one base distant, this may be a read error.

Germline V gene sequence: CDR1 SQVTM, CDR2 ANQGSEA. The CDR3 runs 13 residues. Germline trimming cut 3 bases from V and 7 bases from J; bases unmatched to any gene: 7. Sequencing was carried out using peripheral blood. The clonotype was recovered from an adult man with Graves' ophthalmopathy. The rearrangement joins TRBV29-1 to TRBJ2-5; 8 nucleotides align to TRBD1. The CDR3 here is CSVEPQGAGTQYF. The CDR3 nucleotides read TGCAGCGTTGAGCCTCAGGGGGCTGGGACCCAGTACTTC.